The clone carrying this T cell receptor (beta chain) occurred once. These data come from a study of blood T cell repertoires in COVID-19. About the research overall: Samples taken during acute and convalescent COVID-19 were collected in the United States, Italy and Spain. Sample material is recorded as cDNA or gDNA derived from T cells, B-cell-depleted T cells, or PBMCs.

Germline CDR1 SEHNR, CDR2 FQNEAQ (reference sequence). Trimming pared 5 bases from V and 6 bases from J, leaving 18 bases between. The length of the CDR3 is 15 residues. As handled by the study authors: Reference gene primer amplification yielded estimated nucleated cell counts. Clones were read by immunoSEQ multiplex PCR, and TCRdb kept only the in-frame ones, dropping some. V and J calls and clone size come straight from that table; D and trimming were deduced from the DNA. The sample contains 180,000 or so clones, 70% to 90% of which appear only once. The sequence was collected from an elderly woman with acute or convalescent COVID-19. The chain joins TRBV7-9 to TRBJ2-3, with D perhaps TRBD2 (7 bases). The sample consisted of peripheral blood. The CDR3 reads CASSPGGGGVDTQYF. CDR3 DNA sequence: TGTGCCAGCAGCCCCGGTGGGGGGGGCGTCGATACGCAGTATTTT.